This TCR beta chain was sequenced for a study of low-dose radiotherapy and immunotherapy resistance in tumors. Time point described: after trial treatment. Treatment meaning: LDRT plus nivolumab, ipilimumab, low-dose cyclophosphamide and aspirin (RACIN trial). This clonotype has ten or more counts. Looked up from germline, CDR1 is SQVTM and CDR2 is ANQGSEA. With 6 bases clipped from V and 2 bases from J, the junction kept 4 bases outside the gene matches. The CDR3 is 15 amino acids. First-strand cDNA relied on TRAV- and TRBV-specific primers spanning alpha and beta chains. The authors ran around 19 PCR cycles to amplify TCRs with a constant-region primer and V-primer adapter. MiXCR was run by TCRdb on the reads, yielding one entry per CDR3 protein. In the table there are tens of thousands of distinct CDR3 sequences, less than 25% of which are singletons.

The starting material was PBMCs, obtained after low-dose radiotherapy plus immunotherapy. V and J are TRBV29-1 and TRBJ2-3; 14 nucleotides match TRBD2. The TCR originated in a female donor with ovarian cancer. CDR3 region: CSVLGLAGDTDTQYF. The CDR3 bases are TGCAGCGTCCTGGGACTAGCGGGGGACACAGATACGCAGTATTTT.